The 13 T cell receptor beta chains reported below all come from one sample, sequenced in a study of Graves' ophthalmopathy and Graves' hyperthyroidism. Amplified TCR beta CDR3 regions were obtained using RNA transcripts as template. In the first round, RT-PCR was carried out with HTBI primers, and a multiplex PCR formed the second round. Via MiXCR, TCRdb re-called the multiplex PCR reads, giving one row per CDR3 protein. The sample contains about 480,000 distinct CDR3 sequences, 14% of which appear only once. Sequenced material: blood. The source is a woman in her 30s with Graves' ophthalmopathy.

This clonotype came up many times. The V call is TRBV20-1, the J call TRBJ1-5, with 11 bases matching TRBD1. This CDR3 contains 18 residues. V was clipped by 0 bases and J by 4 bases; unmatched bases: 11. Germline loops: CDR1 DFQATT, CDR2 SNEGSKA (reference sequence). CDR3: CSARDRVGTGGPNQPQHF. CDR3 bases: TGCAGTGCTAGAGATCGAGTGGGGACAGGGGGACCTAATCAGCCCCAGCATTTT.

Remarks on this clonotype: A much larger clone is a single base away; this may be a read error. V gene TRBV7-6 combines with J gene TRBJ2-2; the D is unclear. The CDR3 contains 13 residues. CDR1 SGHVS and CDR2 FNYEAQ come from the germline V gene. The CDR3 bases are TGTGCCAACAGCTTAGTTACCACCGGGGAGCTGTTTTTT. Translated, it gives CANSLVTTGELFF. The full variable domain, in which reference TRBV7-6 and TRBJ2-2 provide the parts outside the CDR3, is GAGVSQSPRYKVTKRGQDVALRCDPISGHVSLYWYRQALGQGPEFLTYFNYEAQQDKSGLPNDRFSAERPEGSISTLTIQRTEQRDSAMYRCANSLVTTGELFFGEGSRLTVL.

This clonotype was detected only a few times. The CDR3 coding sequence is TGTGCCAGTAGTATTTGGCAGATCACCGGGGAGCTGTTTTTT. Amino acid sequence: CASSIWQITGELFF. This rearrangement joins TRBV19 to TRBJ2-2; the D is unclear. V was cut by 3 bases and J by 4 bases, with 9 bases left in between. This CDR3 region has 14 residues. In germline, CDR1 is LNHDA, CDR2 SQIVND (reference sequence).

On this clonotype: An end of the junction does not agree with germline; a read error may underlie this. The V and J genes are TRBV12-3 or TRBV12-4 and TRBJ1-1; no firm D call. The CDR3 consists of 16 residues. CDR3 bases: TGTGCCAGCAGTGAAGGCGGGTGGTCGGTGAACACTGAAGCTTCCTTT. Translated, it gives CASSEGGWSVNTEASF.

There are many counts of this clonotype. The CDR3 nucleotides are TGTGCCAGCAGGAGAATTGGACGGGACACCCAGTCTGGAAACACCATATATTTT. It encodes CASRRIGRDTQSGNTIYF. The chain employs TRBV11-2 and TRBJ1-3; D is possibly TRBD1 (6 bases). V lost 6 bases and J 1 base, leaving 22 bases between the germline ends. The CDR3 is made up of 18 amino acids. Per germline, CDR1 SGHAT and CDR2 FQNNGV.

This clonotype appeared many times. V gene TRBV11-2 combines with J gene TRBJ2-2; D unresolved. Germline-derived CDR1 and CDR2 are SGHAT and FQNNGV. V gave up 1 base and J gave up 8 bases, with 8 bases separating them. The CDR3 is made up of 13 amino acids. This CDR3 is CASSLVRVGELFF. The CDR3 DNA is TGTGCCAGCAGCTTAGTGCGAGTAGGGGAGCTGTTTTTT.

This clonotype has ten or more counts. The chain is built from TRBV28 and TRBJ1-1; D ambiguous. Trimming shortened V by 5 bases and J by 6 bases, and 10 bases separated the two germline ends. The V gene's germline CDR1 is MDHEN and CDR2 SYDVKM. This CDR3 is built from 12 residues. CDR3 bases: TGTGCCAGCAGTCCCGGGATTTCTGAAGCTTTCTTT. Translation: CASSPGISEAFF.

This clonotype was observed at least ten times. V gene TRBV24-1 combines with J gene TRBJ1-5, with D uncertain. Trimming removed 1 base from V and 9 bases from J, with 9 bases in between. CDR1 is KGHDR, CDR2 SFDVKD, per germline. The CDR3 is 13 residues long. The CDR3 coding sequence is TGTGCCACCAGTGATTTATTCGGTGGGCCCCAGCATTTT. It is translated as CATSDLFGGPQHF.

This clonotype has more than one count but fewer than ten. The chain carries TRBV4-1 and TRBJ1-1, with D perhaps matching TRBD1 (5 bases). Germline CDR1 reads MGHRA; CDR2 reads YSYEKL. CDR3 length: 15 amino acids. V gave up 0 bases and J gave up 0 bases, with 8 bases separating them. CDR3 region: CASSQDWGMNTEAFF. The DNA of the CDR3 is TGCGCCAGCAGCCAAGATTGGGGGATGAACACTGAAGCTTTCTTT.

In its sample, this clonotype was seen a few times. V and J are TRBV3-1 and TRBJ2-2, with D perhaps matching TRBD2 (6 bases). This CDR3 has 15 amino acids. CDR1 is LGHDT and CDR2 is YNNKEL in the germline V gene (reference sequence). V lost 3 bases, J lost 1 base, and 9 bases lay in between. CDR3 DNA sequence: TGTGCCAGCAGCCAGCGGCGGGGGAACACCGGGGAGCTGTTTTTT. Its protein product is CASSQRRGNTGELFF.

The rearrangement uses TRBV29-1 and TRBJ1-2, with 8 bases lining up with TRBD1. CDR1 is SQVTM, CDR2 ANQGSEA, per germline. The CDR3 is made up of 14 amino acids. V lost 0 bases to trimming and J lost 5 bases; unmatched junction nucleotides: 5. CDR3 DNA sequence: TGCAGCGTTGAAGATAGACAGGGGCAGTATGGCTACACCTTC. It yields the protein CSVEDRQGQYGYTF.

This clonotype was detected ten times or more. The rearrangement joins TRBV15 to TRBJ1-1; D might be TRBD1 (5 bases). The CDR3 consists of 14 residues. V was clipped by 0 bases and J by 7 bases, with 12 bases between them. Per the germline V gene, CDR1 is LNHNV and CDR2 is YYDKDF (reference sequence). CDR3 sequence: CATSREKGTHEAFF. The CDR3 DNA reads TGTGCCACCAGCAGAGAGAAAGGGACGCATGAAGCTTTCTTT. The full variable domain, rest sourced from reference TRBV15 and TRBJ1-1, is DAMVIQNPRYQVTQFGKPVTLSCSQTLNHNVMYWYQQKSSQAPKLLFHYYDKDFNNEADTPDNFQSRRPNTSFCFLDIRSPGLGDTAMYLCATSREKGTHEAFFGQGTRLTVV.

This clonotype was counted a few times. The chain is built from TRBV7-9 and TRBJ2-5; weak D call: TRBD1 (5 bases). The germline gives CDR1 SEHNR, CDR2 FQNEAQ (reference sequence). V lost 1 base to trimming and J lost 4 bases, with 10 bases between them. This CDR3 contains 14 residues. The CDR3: CASSLVGRGETQYF. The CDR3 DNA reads TGTGCCAGCAGCTTAGTGGGGCGAGGAGAGACCCAGTACTTC.